The 27 T cell receptor beta chains presented below share a single source sample, sequenced in a study of STAT3 mutations in large granular lymphocyte leukemia. Findings and limits, study-wide: Every T-LGLL patient had at least one immunodominant TCRbeta clonotype.

Produced via immunoSEQ multiplex PCR; TCRdb's table is partial and in-frame only. The sample lists around 5,200 clones; more than 65% were seen once. Their specific antigens are unknown. The sequencing input was PBMCs. The receptors originated from a human donor with T large granular lymphocyte leukemia. Some clones in this sample may be carry-over from other donors' samples.

The chain uses TRBV30 and TRBJ1-2; 8 bases line up with TRBD1. Germline CDR1 is GTSNPN and CDR2 is SVGIG (reference sequence). CDR3 size: 12 residues. Losses at the gene ends were 2 bases for V and 8 bases for J; bases not matched to a gene: 4. CDR3 region: CAWSIWDRGYTF. In DNA form, the CDR3 reads TGTGCCTGGAGTATATGGGACAGGGGCTACACCTTC.

V is TRBV6-5 and J is TRBJ2-7, with no clear D. V lost 0 bases, J lost 2 bases, and 2 bases lay in between. CDR1 is MNHEY, CDR2 SVGAGI, per germline. The CDR3 runs 12 residues. The CDR3 bases are TGTGCCAGCAGTTACTCACCCTACGAGCAGTACTTC. Amino acid sequence: CASSYSPYEQYF.

This rearrangement joins TRBV30 to TRBJ1-2, with 9 bases aligning to TRBD1. Germline CDR1 is GTSNPN and CDR2 is SVGIG (reference sequence). CDR3 length: 14 amino acids. The junction had 7 bases not matched to a gene; V was cut back by 4 bases and J by 4 bases. CDR3 region: CAWTLTGGIYGYTF. CDR3 coding DNA: TGTGCCTGGACGCTGACAGGGGGGATCTATGGCTACACCTTC.

The rearrangement links TRBV7-8 to TRBJ1-3; D unresolved. V was cut by 5 bases and J by 1 base, with 9 bases left in between. CDR1 is SGHVS and CDR2 is FQNEAQ in the germline V gene. The CDR3 has 14 amino acids. The CDR3 sequence: CASSPSTSGNTIYF. DNA for the CDR3: TGTGCCAGCAGCCCTTCCACTTCTGGAAACACCATATATTTT.

This chain uses TRBV29-1 with TRBJ2-3; 10 positions match TRBD1. V was clipped by 7 bases and J by 0 bases; unmatched bases: 13. Per germline, CDR1 SQVTM and CDR2 ANQGSEA. This CDR3 has 17 amino acids. CDR3 sequence: CSAGPGQGSFSTDTQYF. In DNA, the CDR3 is TGCAGCGCCGGTCCGGGACAGGGGTCTTTTAGCACAGATACGCAGTATTTT.

This clone has just a few counts. V usage is TRBV7-2 and J usage is TRBJ2-1; D assignment may be TRBD1 or TRBD2 (5 bases each). The CDR3 loop spans 15 amino acids. Germline-derived CDR1 and CDR2 are SGHTA and FQGNSA. Trimming took off 5 bases at V and 12 bases at J, with 23 bases between the two ends. The CDR3 loop is CASSTGTSLSWGQFF. The CDR3 region has the DNA TGTGCCAGCAGCACCGGGACCTCCCTAAGTTGGGGGCAGTTCTTC.

The chain links TRBV5-6 to TRBJ2-1; the match to TRBD2 covers 8 bases. V lost 5 bases to trimming and J lost 2 bases; unmatched junction nucleotides: 6. Germline CDR1 reads SGHDT; CDR2 reads YYEEEE. The CDR3 has 15 amino acids. This chain's CDR3 is CASRIAGSAYNEQFF. The CDR3 nucleotides read TGTGCCAGCAGAATAGCGGGGTCAGCCTACAATGAGCAGTTCTTC. The full variable domain, completed using reference TRBV5-6 and TRBJ2-1, is DAGVTQSPTHLIKTRGQQVTLRCSPKSGHDTVSWYQQALGQGPQFIFQYYEEEERQRGNFPDRFSGHQFPNYSSELNVNALLLGDSALYLCASRIAGSAYNEQFFGPGTRLTVL.

The chain couples TRBV21-1 to TRBJ2-7. TRBV21-1 is a listed pseudogene. The CDR3 contains 12 residues. The CDR3 DNA is TGTGCCAGCAGGCGAGGGGAGAACGAGCAGTACTTC. Protein product: CASRRGENEQYF.

V and J are TRBV30 and TRBJ1-4; TRBD1 agrees at 9 bases. Trimming took 3 bases from V and 6 from J; bases not matched to a gene: 2. This CDR3 is 13 amino acids long. Per the germline V gene, CDR1 is GTSNPN and CDR2 is SVGIG (reference sequence). CDR3 in DNA: TGTGCCTGGAGGGGACAGGGAGATGAAAAACTGTTTTTT. Protein product: CAWRGQGDEKLFF.

V and J are TRBV5-1 and TRBJ2-3, with 8 bases identical to TRBD2. CDR3 length: 18 amino acids. The V gene end was trimmed by 2 bases and the J gene end by 0 bases; junction bases not matched to a gene: 11. Looked up from germline, CDR1 is SGHRS and CDR2 is YFSETQ. As DNA, the CDR3 is TGCGCCAGCAGCTTACGTGCCGGGGCTAGCGGGAGCACAGATACGCAGTATTTT. Protein sequence: CASSLRAGASGSTDTQYF. The full variable domain, in which reference TRBV5-1 and TRBJ2-3 provide the parts outside the CDR3, is KAGVTQTPRYLIKTRGQQVTLSCSPISGHRSVSWYQQTPGQGLQFLFEYFSETQRNKGNFPGRFSGRQFSNSRSEMNVSTLELGDSALYLCASSLRAGASGSTDTQYFGPGTRLTVL.

The CDR3 spells CASRRGSGNTIYF. CDR3 DNA: TGTGCCAGCAGGCGGGGCTCTGGAAACACCATATATTTT. The chain couples TRBV6-5 to TRBJ1-3, with unresolved D. Germline V gene data show CDR1 as MNHEY and CDR2 as SVGAGI. Trimming left V 6 bases short and J 0 bases short, with 6 bases between. The CDR3 has 13 amino acids.

This clone was recorded only once. The chain is built from TRBV5-4 and TRBJ2-3; D possibly corresponds to TRBD2 (6 bases). The CDR3 extends over 15 amino acids. Germline V gene sequence: CDR1 SGHNT, CDR2 YYREEE (reference sequence). The V gene lost 1 base and the J gene lost 3 bases, with 12 bases spanning the gap. CDR3 DNA: TGTGCCAGCAGCTTGTCGACTAGTGGGACAGATACGCAGTATTTT. Its protein is CASSLSTSGTDTQYF. Drawing the rest from reference TRBV5-4 and TRBJ2-3, the complete variable domain is ETGVTQSPTHLIKTRGQQVTLRCSSQSGHNTVSWYQQALGQGPQFIFQYYREEENGRGNFPPRFSGLQFPNYSSELNVNALELDDSALYLCASSLSTSGTDTQYFGPGTRLTVL.

This chain connects TRBV5-1 to TRBJ2-5; 9 nucleotides match TRBD1. Trimming at V came to 4 bases and at J to 1 base, leaving 2 bases not matched to a gene. The CDR3 runs to 14 residues. CDR1 is SGHRS and CDR2 is YFSETQ in the germline V gene. In DNA, the CDR3 is TGCGCCAGCAGCATACAGGGGGCCCAAGAGACCCAGTACTTC. Translated: CASSIQGAQETQYF.

The DNA for the CDR3 is TGTGCCTGGAATGGACAGGGGCCTAATGAAAAACTGTTTTTT. It codes for CAWNGQGPNEKLFF. V and J are TRBV30 and TRBJ1-4; 9 nucleotides line up with TRBD1. The trim removed 4 bases at V and 3 bases at J, leaving 3 bases unmatched. Germline assignment: CDR1 GTSNPN and CDR2 SVGIG (reference sequence). The CDR3 is 14 amino acids.

This clone came up once. The rearrangement joins TRBV29-1 to TRBJ1-4; D perhaps matches TRBD1 (6 bases). This CDR3 spans 14 amino acids. The ends were cut back, 7 bases at V and 8 bases at J, with 20 bases in the middle. The germline gives CDR1 SQVTM, CDR2 ANQGSEA. The DNA of the CDR3 is TGCAGCGCTGTTGGACAGCCCGACGGGGAAAAACTGTTTTTT. It encodes CSAVGQPDGEKLFF.

The chain recombines TRBV27 with TRBJ1-2; weak D call: TRBD1 (5 bases). Trimming took 7 bases from V and 0 from J, leaving 18 bases between them. Germline CDR1 and CDR2: MNHEY and SMNVEV (reference sequence). The CDR3 spans 16 residues. The CDR3 reads CASTTAGGDANYGYTF. DNA of the CDR3: TGTGCCAGCACGACCGCTGGGGGGGACGCTAACTATGGCTACACCTTC.

The chain carries TRBV18 and TRBJ1-2; D is unclear. Trimming pared 3 bases from V and 4 bases from J, leaving 12 bases between. The CDR3 has 14 residues. Germline V gene sequence: CDR1 KGHSH, CDR2 LQKENI. The CDR3 DNA follows: TGTGCCAGCTCACCCCCCGTGGCAGGCTATGGCTACACCTTC. Encoded protein: CASSPPVAGYGYTF.

V is TRBV6-1 and J is TRBJ1-2; D gene unclear. The CDR3 extends over 14 amino acids. With 7 bases removed from V and 2 bases from J, the gap between germline ends came to 14 bases. Germline lookup yields CDR1 MNHNS and CDR2 SASEGT. The CDR3 nucleotides read TGTGCCAGCACTAAAGGAGAAGGGAACTATGGCTACACCTTC. This sequence encodes CASTKGEGNYGYTF.

The chain has TRBV5-5 and TRBJ1-2, with a tentative D call TRBD1 (5 bases). Germline V gene sequence: CDR1 SGHKS, CDR2 YYEKEE (reference sequence). This CDR3 has 14 amino acids. The ends were cut back, 4 bases at V and 7 bases at J, with 17 bases in the middle. CDR3 bases: TGTGCCAGCAGCGGCAGCGCAGGGTTACGTGGCTACACCTTC. Amino acid sequence: CASSGSAGLRGYTF.

Here the CDR3 reads CASSLEGLVYEQYF. The CDR3, as DNA: TGCGCCAGCAGCTTGGAAGGGCTAGTCTACGAGCAGTACTTC. The V gene is TRBV5-1, the J gene TRBJ2-7; D uncertain. This CDR3 is 14 amino acids long. Trimming cost V 0 bases and J 3 bases, with 10 bases left between them. CDR1 and CDR2 (germline): SGHRS, YFSETQ. The entire variable domain, with the rest obtained from reference TRBV5-1 and TRBJ2-7, is as follows: KAGVTQTPRYLIKTRGQQVTLSCSPISGHRSVSWYQQTPGQGLQFLFEYFSETQRNKGNFPGRFSGRQFSNSRSEMNVSTLELGDSALYLCASSLEGLVYEQYFGPGTRLTVT.

This chain uses TRBV29-1 with TRBJ2-5; 9 bases map to TRBD2. The CDR3 is made up of 13 amino acids. J gave up 1 base and V 7 bases, and 4 bases lay outside the gene matches. The V gene's germline CDR1 is SQVTM and CDR2 ANQGSEA. CDR3 region: CSARAGGQETQYF. The CDR3 coding sequence is TGCAGCGCAAGAGCGGGGGGCCAAGAGACCCAGTACTTC.

The CDR3 loop is CAWSVQTGVEKLFF. The CDR3, as DNA: TGTGCCTGGAGTGTACAGACAGGGGTCGAAAAACTGTTTTTT. This chain joins TRBV30 and TRBJ1-4; TRBD1 matches 8 bases. The CDR3 runs to 14 residues. The V gene's germline CDR1 is GTSNPN and CDR2 SVGIG (reference sequence). The J segment lost 8 bases and the V segment lost 0 bases, leaving 5 bases of the junction unmatched.

The genes are TRBV29-1 and TRBJ2-7; D unresolved. V was cut by 1 base and J by 12 bases, with 10 bases left in between. This CDR3 contains 10 residues. Per germline, CDR1 SQVTM and CDR2 ANQGSEA. DNA of the CDR3: TGCAGCGTTGAAGGGCCCCCGCGGTACTTC. Its protein is CSVEGPPRYF.

This chain uses TRBV5-4 with TRBJ2-7; TRBD2 matches 8 bases. The CDR3 covers 15 residues. V trimming: 5 bases; J trimming: 5 bases; junction bases outside the gene matches: 12. Germline lookup yields CDR1 SGHNT and CDR2 YYREEE (reference sequence). CDR3 sequence (DNA): TGTGCCAGCAGGGTCACGGGAGGGCCGAGGAACGAGCAGTACTTC. It specifies CASRVTGGPRNEQYF.

The rearrangement joins TRBV27 to TRBJ2-7, with a weak D call TRBD2 (6 bases). Trimming took off 5 bases at V and 3 bases at J, with 17 bases between the two ends. Germline CDR1 and CDR2: MNHEY and SMNVEV (reference sequence). This CDR3 is 15 amino acids long. The chain's CDR3 is CASSPAGGSGYEQYF. As DNA, the CDR3 is TGTGCCAGCAGTCCCGCCGGGGGAAGTGGCTACGAGCAGTACTTC.

The CDR3 region has the DNA TGTGCCAGCAGACCCCCGGGACAGGGGGATAGCGAGCAGTACTTC. Translated, it gives CASRPPGQGDSEQYF. The chain is built from TRBV7-9 and TRBJ2-7; the match to TRBD1 covers 11 bases. CDR3 length equals 15 residues. Germline V CDR1 and CDR2: SEHNR, FQNEAQ (reference sequence). V lost 6 bases, J lost 6 bases, and 10 bases stayed unmatched.

This sequence joins TRBV12-5 and TRBJ1-1, with D possibly TRBD1 on 6 matching bases. V shed 3 bases and J shed 3 bases, with 23 bases lying between them. This CDR3 is built from 18 residues. Germline V gene lookup returns CDR1 LGHNT and CDR2 FRNRAP. In DNA, the CDR3 is TGTGCTAGTGGTTTCTCATCCGAAAGGATGGACAGTTACACTGAAGCTTTCTTT. Protein: CASGFSSERMDSYTEAFF.